This is a list of T cell receptor beta chains from one sample in a study of cytomegalovirus exposure and HLA in healthy donors. Libraries were prepared by immunoSEQ multiplex PCR; TCRdb keeps only in-frame clonotypes and omits some of them. The table includes fewer than 250,000 clones, more than 75% detected once. Material: PBMCs. Receptors originate from a human donor in good health. Both conserved end residues are part of each CDR3. The order of the fields is J gene, V gene, clone size, D gene, CDR3 DNA, CDR3 protein. D genes are given only for firm matches. Clone size is given for some rows only: seen once, a few or many times, or a class if the clone is expanded.

TRBJ2-7 | TRBV13 | many | TRBD2 | TGTGCCAGCAGCATCAAAGGAGGGAGGAGCGGGGTCGAGCAGTACTTC | CASSIKGGRSGVEQYF
TRBJ1-5 | TRBV5-8 | few | NA | TGTGCCAGCAGCTTGGCCCCCATTAGCAATCAGCCCCAGCATTTT | CASSLAPISNQPQHF
TRBJ2-6 | TRBV6-1 | NA | TRBD2 | TGTGCCAGCTTCTTAGCGGGAGGCGGGGCCAACGTCCTGACTTTC | CASFLAGGGANVLTF
TRBJ2-7 | TRBV21-1 | NA | NA | TGTGCCAGCAGCAGCGGTAGCTCCTACGAGCAGTACTTC | CASSSGSSYEQYF
TRBJ1-5 | TRBV7-9 | NA | NA | TGTGCCAGCAGCTTAGGAGGGAACGTTAATCAGCCCCAGCATTTT | CASSLGGNVNQPQHF
TRBJ2-7 | TRBV6-1 | once | TRBD1 | TGTGCCAGCAGTGAGGGGACAGATCCCTACGAGCAGTACTTC | CASSEGTDPYEQYF
TRBJ1-6 | TRBV7-8 | NA | NA | TGTGCCAGCAGAAAGGGGGAAGGTTCACCCCTCCACTTT | CASRKGEGSPLHF
TRBJ2-7 | TRBV13 | NA | TRBD1 | TGTGCCAGCAGCTTAAATGGACAGGGCGCCGAGCAGTACTTC | CASSLNGQGAEQYF
TRBJ2-5 | TRBV13 | NA | NA | TGTGCCAGCAGCGATCGACAGCTTGGGTTGCTGGAGACCCAGTACTTC | CASSDRQLGLLETQYF
TRBJ2-1 | TRBV7-9 | NA | TRBD2 | TGTGCCAGCAGCTTAGCAGATCTTACTAGCGGGAGTTTGAATGAGCAGTTCTTC | CASSLADLTSGSLNEQFF
TRBJ2-7 | TRBV2 | NA | TRBD1 | TGTGCCAGCAGTGAAGCCGGACAGGCCTACGAGCAGTACTTC | CASSEAGQAYEQYF
TRBJ2-3 | TRBV27 | NA | NA | TGTGCCAGCAGCTCGATAGCCTCGCCCAGGGCAGATACGCAGTATTTT | CASSSIASPRADTQYF
TRBJ2-1 | TRBV4-1 | NA | TRBD2 | TGCGCCAGCAGCCAAGAAGGAGGACTAGCTGGTAGGGCGGCGAGTGAATACAATGAGCAGTTCTTC | CASSQEGGLAGRAASEYNEQFF
TRBJ2-3 | TRBV2 | NA | TRBD2 | TGTGCCAGCAGTGAAGCAGCTAGCGGGAGTTCGTATACGCAGTATTTT | CASSEAASGSSYTQYF
TRBJ2-3 | TRBV27 | NA | NA | TGTGCCAGCAGTTTACGGGGATCCGACACAAATACGCAGTATTTT | CASSLRGSDTNTQYF
TRBJ1-2 | TRBV28 | NA | TRBD1 | TGTGCCAGCAGTTTCAGGGGGCGGGGGGGCTACACCTTC | CASSFRGRGGYTF